This T cell receptor (beta chain) comes out of a study of blood T cell repertoires in COVID-19. The overall study: The origin of the acute and convalescent COVID-19 samples was the United States, Italy and Spain. In each case, the material was cDNA or gDNA derived from T cells, B-cell-depleted T cells, or PBMCs.

The protocol was immunoSEQ multiplex PCR, while the TCRdb copy is restricted to in-frame clones and leaves out a portion. The table lists more than 200,000 clones, 86% of them singletons. V shed 0 bases and J shed 4 bases, with 7 bases lying between them. This CDR3 comprises 14 residues. The germline V gene has CDR1 SGHRS and CDR2 YFSETQ. The chain uses TRBV5-1 and TRBJ2-2; unclear D gene. The receptor was isolated from a man aged 45-65 years with COVID-19, enrolled during active disease. Sample: peripheral blood. The CDR3 loop reads CASSLDPSTGELFF. The CDR3 DNA reads as TGCGCCAGCAGCTTGGATCCCAGCACCGGGGAGCTGTTTTTT.